Presented here are 32 T cell receptor beta chains from one specimen sequenced in a study of radiation and T cells in renal cell carcinoma. Repertoires were generated with immunoSEQ multiplex PCR, while TCRdb's copy carries only in-frame clones and drops some. The sample records about 170,000 clones, roughly nine tenths being singletons. Time point given: blood 4 weeks post-SBRT, at nephrectomy. Treatment noted: 15 Gy SBRT to primary tumor, nephrectomy 4 weeks later. The source was blood, collected from a patient whose treatment included radiotherapy and nephrectomy. The receptors here all came from a woman aged 45-65 years with renal cell carcinoma.

The rearrangement uses TRBV29-1 and TRBJ2-5; D might be TRBD1 (5 bases). The V end lost 7 bases, the J end lost 3 bases, and 18 bases lay between the germline ends. The CDR3 sequence is 14 residues long. The germline V gene has CDR1 SQVTM and CDR2 ANQGSEA. The CDR3 nucleotides are TGCAGCGGACGAAGGGCAGGGTTGAAAGAGACCCAGTACTTC. This sequence encodes CSGRRAGLKETQYF. The whole variable domain, remainder taken from reference TRBV29-1 and TRBJ2-5, is SAVISQKPSRDICQRGTSLTIQCQVDSQVTMMFWYRQQPGQSLTLIATANQGSEATYESGFVIDKFPISRPNLTFSTLTVSNMSPEDSSIYLCSGRRAGLKETQYFGPGTRLLVL.

This chain links TRBV4-3 with TRBJ2-1; 10 positions match TRBD2. V gave up 0 bases and J gave up 2 bases; unmatched junction bases: 7. Germline CDR1 is LGHNA and CDR2 is YSLEER. The CDR3 has 18 residues. The CDR3 coding sequence is TGCGCCAGCAGCCAAGATTGGTCAGCGGGGGGGACCTACAATGAGCAGTTCTTC. This translates into CASSQDWSAGGTYNEQFF.

V usage is TRBV7-6 and J usage is TRBJ2-6, with D perhaps matching TRBD1 (6 bases). The CDR3 has 18 amino acids. V was shortened by 1 base and J by 4 bases, with 17 bases between the two germline ends. CDR1 is SGHVS and CDR2 is FNYEAQ in the germline V gene. The CDR3 loop reads CASSLGTVQLRGANVLTF. DNA of the CDR3: TGTGCCAGCAGCTTAGGGACAGTCCAACTAAGGGGGGCCAACGTCCTGACTTTC.

Remarks on this clone: This sample includes further DNA sequences coding for the same CDR3. This chain links TRBV10-3 with TRBJ1-6; possibly TRBD1 for D (6 bases). This CDR3 spans 14 amino acids. The V gene lost 4 bases and the J gene lost 5 bases, with 9 bases spanning the gap. Germline CDR1 is ENHRY and CDR2 is SYGVKD. Here the CDR3 reads CAISVGQNNSPLHF. The CDR3 DNA reads as TGTGCCATCAGTGTCGGACAGAATAATTCACCCCTCCACTTT.

The V call is TRBV2, the J call TRBJ2-7; D perhaps matches TRBD2 (5 bases). Trimming took off 3 bases at V and 7 bases at J, with 7 bases between the two ends. The CDR3 is made up of 11 amino acids. CDR1 SNHLY and CDR2 FYNNEI come from the germline V gene. The CDR3 bases are TGTGCCAGCAGTGACCGGGGAGAGCAGTACTTC. Protein sequence: CASSDRGEQYF.

This chain uses TRBV6-5 with TRBJ1-1, with D unclear. Between the trimmed V and J ends, which lost 6 bases and 1 base, there was a span of 9 bases. This CDR3 is 13 amino acids long. Per germline, CDR1 MNHEY and CDR2 SVGAGI. The CDR3 DNA is TGTGCCAGCAGCAACTACAGGAACACTGAAGCTTTCTTT. Its translation is CASSNYRNTEAFF.

This chain connects TRBV5-1 to TRBJ2-1; 8 nucleotides align to TRBD1. With V trimmed by 4 bases and J by 4 bases, 13 bases remained unmatched. Per the germline V gene, CDR1 is SGHRS and CDR2 is YFSETQ. The CDR3 length is 17 residues. CDR3 sequence: CASSARAGTGGYNEQFF. The CDR3, as DNA: TGCGCCAGCAGCGCACGGGCCGGGACAGGAGGATACAATGAGCAGTTCTTC.

This chain joins TRBV5-1 and TRBJ1-2; 9 bases align to TRBD1. This CDR3 has 15 amino acids. V was clipped by 0 bases and J by 2 bases; unmatched bases: 2. Germline CDR1 and CDR2: SGHRS and YFSETQ. CDR3 in DNA: TGCGCCAGCAGCTTGGGGACAGGGGAGAACTATGGCTACACCTTC. Amino acids: CASSLGTGENYGYTF. The variable domain in full, with the rest retrieved from reference TRBV5-1 and TRBJ1-2, is KAGVTQTPRYLIKTRGQQVTLSCSPISGHRSVSWYQQTPGQGLQFLFEYFSETQRNKGNFPGRFSGRQFSNSRSEMNVSTLELGDSALYLCASSLGTGENYGYTFGSGTRLTVV.

This chain uses TRBV5-1 with TRBJ2-1; possible D gene TRBD1, 6 bases. CDR1 is SGHRS and CDR2 is YFSETQ in the germline V gene. V lost 0 bases, J lost 5 bases, and 12 bases lay in between. The CDR3 is 15 amino acids. The chain's CDR3 is CASSLAVTGHNEQFF. The CDR3 nucleotides read TGCGCCAGCAGCTTGGCCGTGACAGGCCACAATGAGCAGTTCTTC.

The CDR3 here is CASSEFGSSKYSPLHF. The CDR3 nucleotides are TGTGCCAGCAGTGAATTTGGCAGTTCAAAGTATTCACCCCTCCACTTT. The rearrangement links TRBV6-1 to TRBJ1-6, with no clear D. The CDR3 is 16 amino acids. CDR1 is MNHNS and CDR2 is SASEGT in the germline V gene. V lost 2 bases and J lost 8, with 16 bases in between.

This clone has only one observation. The chain recombines TRBV30 with TRBJ2-2; a weak D match, TRBD2 (5 bases). The V end was cut by 7 bases, the J end by 1 base, with 10 bases between. Germline CDR1 and CDR2: GTSNPN and SVGIG (reference sequence). This CDR3 contains 13 residues. CDR3 in amino acids: CASSRENTGELFF. DNA of the CDR3: TGTGCCTCTAGTCGGGAGAACACCGGGGAGCTGTTTTTT.

V is TRBV6-5 and J is TRBJ2-2; D unresolved. CDR1 is MNHEY and CDR2 is SVGAGI in the germline V gene. Between the trimmed V and J ends, which lost 0 bases and 3 bases, there was a span of 8 bases. The CDR3 extends over 15 amino acids. CDR3 sequence reads: CASSYSSTHTGELFF. CDR3 in DNA: TGTGCCAGCAGTTACTCTTCGACGCACACCGGGGAGCTGTTTTTT.

This clone came up once. The chain employs TRBV5-1 and TRBJ2-7; 10 bases match TRBD1. CDR1 and CDR2 (germline): SGHRS, YFSETQ. There are 18 residues in the CDR3. V lost 4 bases and J lost 0; bases outside the gene matches: 13. Here the CDR3 DNA reads TGCGCCAGCAGCGTGGGACAGGGGATCCGCCTATACTCCTACGAGCAGTACTTC. It translates to CASSVGQGIRLYSYEQYF.

The chain combines TRBV30 with TRBJ1-2, with 9 bases lining up with TRBD1. V was clipped by 5 bases and J by 2 bases; unmatched bases: 6. The CDR3 sequence is 14 residues long. The germline gives CDR1 GTSNPN, CDR2 SVGIG (reference sequence). The CDR3 DNA is TGTGCCTGGGCACGACAGGGGGGCAACTATGGCTACACCTTC. Amino acid sequence: CAWARQGGNYGYTF.

The J gene is TRBJ2-3, the V gene TRBV5-1, with no clear D. Germline V gives CDR1 SGHRS, CDR2 YFSETQ. This CDR3 is 11 amino acids long. V shed 4 bases and J shed 2 bases, with 2 bases lying between them. CDR3 amino acids: CASSATDTQYF. As DNA, the CDR3 is TGCGCCAGCAGCGCCACAGATACGCAGTATTTT. The full variable domain, its missing parts supplied by reference TRBV5-1 and TRBJ2-3, is KAGVTQTPRYLIKTRGQQVTLSCSPISGHRSVSWYQQTPGQGLQFLFEYFSETQRNKGNFPGRFSGRQFSNSRSEMNVSTLELGDSALYLCASSATDTQYFGPGTRLTVL.

The chain uses TRBV5-6 and TRBJ2-2; TRBD2 agrees at 7 bases. In germline, CDR1 is SGHDT, CDR2 YYEEEE. With V trimmed by 4 bases and J by 2 bases, 8 bases remained unmatched. The CDR3 extends over 16 amino acids. CDR3 in DNA: TGTGCCAGCAGCCCCGACACGGGACTAAACACCGGGGAGCTGTTTTTT. Translated, it gives CASSPDTGLNTGELFF.

The CDR3 nucleotides are TGTGCCACCAGCAGACAGAAGGGACCCACCGGGGAGCTGTTTTTT. Encoded protein: CATSRQKGPTGELFF. V usage is TRBV15 and J usage is TRBJ2-2; D may match TRBD1 or TRBD2 (5 bases each). Per germline, CDR1 LNHNV and CDR2 YYDKDF (reference sequence). The CDR3 loop spans 15 amino acids. V was cut by 2 bases and J by 4 bases, with 11 bases left in between.

In DNA, the CDR3 is TGCGCCAGCAGTGACGAGACCCAGTACTTC. It specifies CASSDETQYF. This chain connects TRBV10-1 to TRBJ2-7, with D uncertain. Matching the DNA end better, TRBJ2-5 makes the J call doubtful. Per germline, CDR1 WNHNN and CDR2 SYGVQD (reference sequence). The CDR3 runs to 10 residues.

This chain joins TRBV7-8 and TRBJ2-1; D is unresolved. V shed 0 bases and J shed 9 bases, with 12 bases lying between them. Germline assignment: CDR1 SGHVS and CDR2 FQNEAQ. The CDR3 has 14 amino acids. The CDR3 DNA reads TGTGCCAGCAGCTTAGCGGAAGTTCCGGGTGAGCAGTTCTTC. As protein: CASSLAEVPGEQFF.

The gene calls are TRBV25-1 and TRBJ1-5; D gene ambiguous. V was cut by 1 base and J by 7 bases, with 11 bases left in between. Germline V gene sequence: CDR1 MGHDK, CDR2 SYGVNS. The CDR3 totals 14 residues. The chain's CDR3 is CASSESLGSQPQHF. CDR3 nucleotide sequence: TGTGCCAGCAGTGAATCTTTAGGGTCCCAGCCCCAGCATTTT. Filled out from reference TRBV25-1 and TRBJ1-5, the complete variable domain reads EADIYQTPRYLVIGTGKKITLECSQTMGHDKMYWYQQDPGMELHLIHYSYGVNSTEKGDLSSESTVSRIRTEHFPLTLESARPSHTSQYLCASSESLGSQPQHFGDGTRLSIL.

The chain joins TRBV10-1 to TRBJ2-7, with 10 bases identical to TRBD1. The germline V gene has CDR1 WNHNN and CDR2 SYGVQD (reference sequence). V shed 3 bases and J 3 bases; nucleotides not matched to a gene: 2. This CDR3 is 14 amino acids long. CDR3 loop: CASSEGQGVYEQYF. The DNA of the CDR3 is TGCGCCAGCAGTGAAGGACAGGGGGTCTACGAGCAGTACTTC.

The chain has TRBV5-1 and TRBJ2-1, with TRBD2 matching 11 bases. After removal of 1 base from V and 9 bases from J, the junction contained 9 bases not matched to a gene. CDR1 is SGHRS, CDR2 YFSETQ, per germline. The CDR3 contains 16 residues. Here the CDR3 reads CASSLISGGAQSEQFF. The CDR3 DNA sequence: TGCGCCAGCAGCTTGATTAGCGGGGGGGCCCAGAGTGAGCAGTTCTTC.

The chain links TRBV12-5 to TRBJ2-5; the D gene is possibly TRBD2 (6 bases). CDR3 size: 14 residues. The germline V gene has CDR1 LGHNT and CDR2 FRNRAP. Trimming took off 4 bases at V and 1 base at J, with 10 bases between the two ends. CDR3 sequence (DNA): TGTGCTAGTGGTTCCCGGGACTCCCAAGAGACCCAGTACTTC. This sequence encodes CASGSRDSQETQYF.

The V and J genes are TRBV5-1 and TRBJ2-7; 9 bases fit TRBD2. The germline V gene has CDR1 SGHRS and CDR2 YFSETQ. With V trimmed by 4 bases and J by 0 bases, 2 bases remained unmatched. The CDR3 is made up of 14 amino acids. The CDR3 protein is CASSGGGDSYEQYF. The CDR3 DNA follows: TGCGCCAGCAGCGGCGGGGGGGACTCCTACGAGCAGTACTTC. The full variable domain, with the rest looked up from reference TRBV5-1 and TRBJ2-7, is KAGVTQTPRYLIKTRGQQVTLSCSPISGHRSVSWYQQTPGQGLQFLFEYFSETQRNKGNFPGRFSGRQFSNSRSEMNVSTLELGDSALYLCASSGGGDSYEQYFGPGTRLTVT.

The chain links TRBV2 to TRBJ2-1; D assignment may be TRBD1 or TRBD2 (6 bases each). V was pared by 3 bases and J by 10 bases, with 16 bases between. Germline lookup yields CDR1 SNHLY and CDR2 FYNNEI. The CDR3 covers 14 residues. DNA for the CDR3: TGTGCCAGCAGTGACAGGGGAGGTCGGGACGAGCAGTTCTTC. Protein: CASSDRGGRDEQFF.

The V gene is TRBV4-1, the J gene TRBJ1-1; D is ambiguous. CDR3 length: 14 residues. V gave up 4 bases and J gave up 10 bases, with 19 bases separating them. The germline V gene encodes CDR1 MGHRA and CDR2 YSYEKL. CDR3: CASSPDPGSAVAFF. In nucleotides, the CDR3 is TGCGCCAGCAGCCCTGACCCCGGTTCCGCGGTAGCTTTCTTT.

A remark on this clone: A junction end diverges from the germline sequence, so it may reflect a read error. V usage is TRBV7-7 and J usage is TRBJ2-5; D is unclear. Germline loops: CDR1 SSHAT, CDR2 FNYEAQ (reference sequence). CDR3 length: 14 amino acids. CDR3 coding DNA: TGTGCTAGCAGCTTGGAAGGGTTGACGGAGACCCAGTACTTC. Residues: CASSLEGLTETQYF.

The chain recombines TRBV18 with TRBJ2-5; D may be TRBD2 (6 bases). Trimming pared 3 bases from V and 2 bases from J, leaving 13 bases between. The CDR3 runs to 15 residues. Germline-derived CDR1 and CDR2 are KGHSH and LQKENI. This CDR3 is CASSPVEGTQETQYF. The CDR3 bases are TGTGCCAGCTCACCGGTAGAGGGGACTCAAGAGACCCAGTACTTC.

The rearrangement joins TRBV18 to TRBJ1-2, with D uncertain. The V end was cut by 4 bases, the J end by 8 bases, with 20 bases between. From germline, CDR1 is KGHSH and CDR2 LQKENI. The CDR3 is 15 amino acids. Here the CDR3 reads CASSQSTDSMSGYTF. Here the CDR3 DNA reads TGTGCCAGCTCACAATCGACGGACTCTATGTCCGGCTACACCTTC. Looking up the rest from reference TRBV18 and TRBJ1-2 gives the full variable domain: NAGVMQNPRHLVRRRGQEARLRCSPMKGHSHVYWYRQLPEEGLKFMVYLQKENIIDESGMPKERFSAEFPKEGPSILRIQQVVRGDSAAYFCASSQSTDSMSGYTFGSGTRLTVV.

The CDR3 spells CASSTDRGRPNTEAFF. The CDR3 bases are TGTGCCAGCAGCACGGACAGGGGGCGACCGAACACTGAAGCTTTCTTT. The V call is TRBV7-2, the J call TRBJ1-1; 11 bases agree with TRBD1. The V segment lost 5 bases and the J segment 1 base; nucleotides outside the gene matches: 6. Germline CDR1 reads SGHTA; CDR2 reads FQGNSA. The CDR3 consists of 16 residues. The full variable domain, its missing parts supplied by reference TRBV7-2 and TRBJ1-1, is GAGVSQSPSNKVTEKGKDVELRCDPISGHTALYWYRQSLGQGLEFLIYFQGNSAPDKSGLPSDRFSAERTGGSVSTLTIQRTQQEDSAVYLCASSTDRGRPNTEAFFGQGTRLTVV.

The chain couples TRBV4-3 to TRBJ1-2; D gene uncertain. Germline loops: CDR1 LGHNA, CDR2 YSLEER. The CDR3 runs 21 residues. V gave up 0 bases and J gave up 2 bases, with 28 bases separating them. CDR3: CASSQEPPRLGGSETNYGYTF. The CDR3 coding sequence is TGCGCCAGCAGCCAAGAACCACCCCGCTTAGGTGGGAGCGAGACCAACTATGGCTACACCTTC.

This clone was counted only a few times. The genes are TRBV13 and TRBJ2-2; TRBD2 matches 12 bases. The V and J ends lost 4 bases and 3 bases, in that order; junction bases with no gene match: 12. Germline V gene lookup returns CDR1 PRHDT and CDR2 FYEKMQ (reference sequence). The CDR3 spans 19 residues. The CDR3 is CASSSGLAGPYRDTGELFF. The CDR3 DNA reads as TGTGCCAGCAGCTCAGGACTAGCGGGGCCTTACCGGGACACCGGGGAGCTGTTTTTT.